The 13 T cell receptor beta chains presented below share a single source sample, sequenced in a study of CD8 T cells in Susac syndrome. The authors reverse transcribed roughly 0.5 to 1 ug RNA with random hexamers. A single record per CDR3 protein comes from TCRdb applying MiXCR to the immunoSEQ multiplex PCR reads. The top ten hold approximately 0.09% of the sample, which has 150,000 to 200,000 distinct CDR3 sequences, roughly 90% seen once. The source material was CD4+ T cells from PBMCs. Receptors originate from a human donor with Susac syndrome.

V is TRBV6-5 and J is TRBJ2-7; 11 bases match TRBD1. The CDR3 totals 15 residues. V dropped 10 bases and J dropped 3; count of bases not matched to a gene: 11. Germline V gene lookup returns CDR1 MNHEY and CDR2 SVGAGI. The CDR3 nucleotides read TGTGCCACCAAAAAGGGACAGGGGGATGTCTACGAGCAGTACTTC. This gives the protein CATKKGQGDVYEQYF.

The V gene is TRBV27, the J gene TRBJ2-1; D gene ambiguous. CDR3 length equals 14 residues. The germline V gene has CDR1 MNHEY and CDR2 SMNVEV (reference sequence). V lost 5 bases to trimming and J lost 0 bases, with 8 bases between them. CDR3 sequence: CASSPRSSYNEQFF. The CDR3 region has the DNA TGTGCCAGCAGTCCCCGGAGCTCCTACAATGAGCAGTTCTTC.

The V and J genes are TRBV15 and TRBJ1-1; TRBD1 might be the D (6 bases). Trimming cost V 3 bases and J 6 bases, with 17 bases left between them. There are 15 residues in the CDR3. Germline V gives CDR1 LNHNV, CDR2 YYDKDF (reference sequence). CDR3 protein: CATSRGEGGLPEAFF. DNA for the CDR3: TGTGCCACCAGCAGGGGGGAGGGGGGCTTGCCTGAAGCTTTCTTT.

The J gene is TRBJ2-7, the V gene TRBV28, with 8 bases fitting TRBD1. The J segment lost 7 bases and the V segment lost 4 bases, leaving 9 bases of the junction unmatched. Germline CDR1 is MDHEN and CDR2 is SYDVKM. CDR3 size: 14 residues. The CDR3 bases are TGTGCCAGCAGTTCCAGGGGGCCTCGGGGGGAGCAGTACTTC. This sequence encodes CASSSRGPRGEQYF.

This clonotype was recorded once. This chain links TRBV9 with TRBJ1-4, with D possibly being TRBD1 (5 bases). From germline, CDR1 is SGDLS and CDR2 YYNGEE. The CDR3 totals 18 residues. The V gene lost 4 bases and the J gene lost 3 bases, with 22 bases spanning the gap. CDR3 sequence (DNA): TGTGCCAGCAGCCCCCGCACCGGGGGTGTTACTGCTAATGAAAAACTGTTTTTT. It specifies CASSPRTGGVTANEKLFF.

V usage is TRBV7-6 and J usage is TRBJ2-2, with 13 positions matching TRBD2. The CDR3 has 16 amino acids. Per the germline V gene, CDR1 is SGHVS and CDR2 is FNYEAQ. The trim removed 5 bases at V and 6 bases at J, leaving 6 bases unmatched. CDR3: CASSGPGLAGSGELFF. The DNA of the CDR3 is TGTGCCAGCAGCGGCCCGGGACTAGCGGGATCCGGGGAGCTGTTTTTT.

The V gene is TRBV25-1, the J gene TRBJ1-5; D not resolved. This CDR3 comprises 14 residues. Germline-derived CDR1 and CDR2 are MGHDK and SYGVNS. The V end lost 2 bases, the J end lost 4 bases, and 9 bases lay between the germline ends. CDR3 amino acids: CASSETAGNQPQHF. In DNA form, the CDR3 reads TGTGCCAGCAGTGAAACAGCCGGAAATCAGCCCCAGCATTTT. Variable domain in full (rest from reference TRBV25-1 and TRBJ1-5): EADIYQTPRYLVIGTGKKITLECSQTMGHDKMYWYQQDPGMELHLIHYSYGVNSTEKGDLSSESTVSRIRTEHFPLTLESARPSHTSQYLCASSETAGNQPQHFGDGTRLSIL.

This clonotype was found a few times. CDR3 nucleotides: TGTGCCAGCTCACCCGGGACAGGGCGCTACGAGCAGTACTTC. It yields the protein CASSPGTGRYEQYF. The V and J genes are TRBV18 and TRBJ2-7; TRBD1 aligns across 9 bases. Unmatched junction bases numbered 3, after V lost 3 bases and J lost 3 bases. This CDR3 comprises 14 residues. CDR1 and CDR2 (germline): KGHSH, LQKENI.

The table lists this clonotype with a few counts. A junction boundary mismatches the germline segment, possibly from a read error. The rearrangement uses TRBV5-1 and TRBJ1-1; tentative D call: TRBD1 (6 bases). The CDR3 is made up of 13 amino acids. Germline lookup yields CDR1 SGHRS and CDR2 YFSETQ. Written as DNA, the CDR3 is TGTGCCAGCAGCTTACAGGGGAACACTGAAGCTTTCTTT. Translation: CASSLQGNTEAFF.

CDR3 sequence: CASSLEGSVTDGYTF. The CDR3 DNA reads as TGTGCCAGCAGTTTAGAGGGATCCGTAACAGATGGCTACACCTTC. V and J are TRBV27 and TRBJ1-2; D is unresolved. The germline V gene encodes CDR1 MNHEY and CDR2 SMNVEV (reference sequence). V was trimmed by 2 bases and J by 6 bases, leaving 16 bases between them. The CDR3 sequence is 15 residues long.

The rearrangement links TRBV4-1 to TRBJ2-5, with 12 bases that match TRBD2. The CDR3 is made up of 17 amino acids. J was trimmed by 2 bases and V by 0 bases; bases with no gene match: 4. In germline, CDR1 is MGHRA, CDR2 YSYEKL. This chain's CDR3 is CASSQDGLAGGQETQYF. The DNA for the CDR3 is TGCGCCAGCAGCCAAGATGGGCTAGCGGGGGGGCAAGAGACCCAGTACTTC.

The CDR3 bases are TGTGCCAGCAGCCAAATGAAAGCGGGGGGAAGCACAGATACGCAGTATTTT. It specifies CASSQMKAGGSTDTQYF. This chain uses TRBV4-2 with TRBJ2-3; 9 nucleotides align to TRBD2. CDR3 length: 17 amino acids. The junction had 6 bases not matched to a gene; V was cut back by 2 bases and J by 0 bases. CDR1 LGHNA and CDR2 YNFKEQ come from the germline V gene.

The chain combines TRBV7-9 with TRBJ2-7; the match to TRBD1 covers 8 bases. Trimming took 4 bases from V and 6 from J; bases not matched to a gene: 8. Germline-derived CDR1 and CDR2 are SEHNR and FQNEAQ (reference sequence). The CDR3 loop spans 14 amino acids. In DNA form, the CDR3 reads TGTGCCAGCAGCTCTAGGGGGACAGGCCTCGAGCAGTACTTC. This codes for CASSSRGTGLEQYF.